The source of this T cell receptor (beta chain) is a study of CD8+ T cells in alopecia areata. About the research overall: Those patients who were treated received oral tofacitinib, which was given at 5 to 10 mg twice daily for moderate-to-severe alopecia areata. Treated patients received severity scores based on the percentage of scalp area affected. Study observations and caveats: Scalp and blood retained many expanded lesional clones during tofacitinib.

Indicated treatment: oral pan-JAK inhibitor, 5-10 mg twice daily. Researchers took lesional scalp punch biopsies and peripheral blood from people who were alopecia areata patients. Concerning this clone itself: What it binds is not known.

This CDR3 has 20 residues. Looked up from germline, CDR1 is SQVTM and CDR2 is ANQGSEA. The V end lost 2 bases, the J end lost 0 bases, and 23 bases lay between the germline ends. The sequencing template was cDNA reverse transcribed from extracted RNA. Clones were read by immunoSEQ multiplex PCR, and TCRdb kept only the in-frame ones, dropping some. This table has over 150,000 clones, 60% appearing once. The V gene is TRBV29-1, the J gene TRBJ2-6; no reliable D call. The source material was CD4+ T cells sorted from blood, sampled at week 4, from a patient treated with tofacitinib. The receptor was isolated from a human donor with alopecia areata. CDR3 DNA sequence: TGCAGCGTTGAATTCTCCCCACGGACGATTGTAAGCTCTGGGGCCAACGTCCTGACTTTC. Amino acids: CSVEFSPRTIVSSGANVLTF.